A single sample is the source of the 32 T cell receptor beta chains below, sequenced in a study of early T cells in non-severe SARS-CoV-2 infection. One entry per CDR3 protein, called by TCRdb with MiXCR from the 5' RACE reads. The sample carries approximately 58,000 distinct CDR3 sequences, about 6.2% recorded once. Sequences were obtained from whole blood. The receptors were gathered from an adult who was a healthcare worker with PCR-confirmed SARS-CoV-2 infection or an uninfected control (not recorded which).

At least ten counts were recorded for this clonotype. J is TRBJ2-7 and V is TRBV27, with TRBD2 identical over 12 bases. This CDR3 contains 17 residues. V trimming: 3 bases; J trimming: 2 bases; junction bases outside the gene matches: 8. CDR1 MNHEY and CDR2 SMNVEV come from the germline V gene (reference sequence). The CDR3 DNA sequence: TGTGCCAGCAGTTTGAAACCACTAGCGGGGGGCACCTACGAGCAGTACTTC. It translates to CASSLKPLAGGTYEQYF.

This clonotype was detected ten times or more. This rearrangement joins TRBV7-9 to TRBJ2-7; TRBD2 aligns across 7 bases. The CDR3 consists of 12 residues. Germline V gene sequence: CDR1 SEHNR, CDR2 FQNEAQ (reference sequence). V lost 5 bases to trimming and J lost 7 bases; unmatched junction nucleotides: 5. CDR3 nucleotide sequence: TGTGCCAGCAGCCCGACGGGGGGAGAGCAGTACTTC. Its translation: CASSPTGGEQYF.

The chain couples TRBV6-5 to TRBJ2-6; D ambiguous. This CDR3 is built from 15 residues. The V end lost 5 bases, the J end lost 4 bases, and 12 bases lay between the germline ends. Germline V gives CDR1 MNHEY, CDR2 SVGAGI. The CDR3 DNA follows: TGTGCCAGCAGTCTATCGGCTTCCGGGGCCAACGTCCTGACTTTC. It is translated as CASSLSASGANVLTF.

This clonotype was recorded at least ten times. The chain has TRBV12-3 or TRBV12-4 and TRBJ1-1; D is unclear. This CDR3 spans 16 amino acids. Trimming took 6 bases from V and 1 from J, leaving 18 bases between them. CDR3 sequence (DNA): TGTGCCAGCAGCCTTCGGACGGGATACTCGAACACTGAAGCTTTCTTT. It is translated as CASSLRTGYSNTEAFF.

The sample holds many counts of this clonotype. The chain combines TRBV6-5 with TRBJ2-3, with 8 bases aligning to TRBD1. This CDR3 has 15 amino acids. The trim removed 2 bases at V and 4 bases at J, leaving 5 bases unmatched. From germline, CDR1 is MNHEY and CDR2 SVGAGI. The CDR3, as DNA: TGTGCCAGCAGTTACCAGGGGGCACTAGCAGATACGCAGTATTTT. Its protein product is CASSYQGALADTQYF.

This clonotype was picked up a small number of times. V usage is TRBV7-8 and J usage is TRBJ2-2; D is perhaps TRBD2 (7 bases). V was trimmed by 10 bases and J by 6 bases, leaving 15 bases between them. From germline, CDR1 is SGHVS and CDR2 FQNEAQ. The CDR3 sequence is 13 residues long. For the CDR3, the DNA is TGTGCCACTCCGGGGGGCCGAGCCGGGGAGCTGTTTTTT. Its translation is CATPGGRAGELFF.

Only a few counts were recorded for this clonotype. This chain uses TRBV4-3 with TRBJ2-5, with 7 bases fitting TRBD2. The CDR3 sequence is 17 residues long. Germline CDR1 LGHNA, CDR2 YSLEER. After removal of 1 base from V and 5 bases from J, the junction contained 13 bases not matched to a gene. The CDR3 here is CASSQGLGRGVAETQYF. In DNA, the CDR3 is TGCGCCAGCAGCCAAGGTTTGGGACGGGGGGTAGCGGAGACCCAGTACTTC.

This clonotype appeared many times. This rearrangement joins TRBV25-1 to TRBJ1-1; no reliable D call. Germline-derived CDR1 and CDR2 are MGHDK and SYGVNS. V was pared by 5 bases and J by 1 base, with 5 bases between. There are 12 residues in the CDR3. The CDR3: CASSSRNTEAFF. The CDR3 region has the DNA TGTGCCAGCAGTTCCAGGAACACTGAAGCTTTCTTT.

This clonotype was detected a few times. The V call is TRBV15, the J call TRBJ2-2; the D is unclear. This CDR3 has 15 amino acids. Germline CDR1 is LNHNV and CDR2 is YYDKDF (reference sequence). The germline V and J ends were trimmed by 2 bases and 1 base, with 8 bases remaining between them. The CDR3 loop is CATSRTTGNTGELFF. CDR3 nucleotide sequence: TGTGCCACCAGCAGAACGACGGGGAACACCGGGGAGCTGTTTTTT. The whole variable domain, filled in from reference TRBV15 and TRBJ2-2, reads DAMVIQNPRYQVTQFGKPVTLSCSQTLNHNVMYWYQQKSSQAPKLLFHYYDKDFNNEADTPDNFQSRRPNTSFCFLDIRSPGLGDTAMYLCATSRTTGNTGELFFGEGSRLTVL.

DNA of the CDR3: TGTGCCAGCAGCTTAGGAGCACTAGACTACAATGAGCAGTTCTTC. As protein: CASSLGALDYNEQFF. The rearrangement uses TRBV7-6 and TRBJ2-1; TRBD2 might be the D (5 bases). V was pared by 1 base and J by 3 bases, with 10 bases between. The CDR3 loop spans 15 amino acids. Germline CDR1 is SGHVS and CDR2 is FNYEAQ.

This clonotype showed up just a few times. The genes are TRBV7-2 and TRBJ2-1; D gene unclear. The V gene's germline CDR1 is SGHTA and CDR2 FQGNSA. V was shortened by 5 bases and J by 3 bases, with 8 bases between the two germline ends. The CDR3 runs 13 residues. The CDR3 region has the DNA TGTGCCAGCAGCGCTCAGATCTACAATGAGCAGTTCTTC. Its translation: CASSAQIYNEQFF. The whole variable domain, filled in from reference TRBV7-2 and TRBJ2-1, reads GAGVSQSPSNKVTEKGKDVELRCDPISGHTALYWYRQSLGQGLEFLIYFQGNSAPDKSGLPSDRFSAERTGGSVSTLTIQRTQQEDSAVYLCASSAQIYNEQFFGPGTRLTVL.

This clonotype has ten or more counts. The chain is built from TRBV4-3 and TRBJ2-7; 7 nucleotides line up with TRBD2. The germline CDR1 and CDR2 sequences are LGHNA and YSLEER. The CDR3 runs to 17 residues. V dropped 0 bases and J dropped 0; count of bases not matched to a gene: 8. The CDR3 nucleotides read TGCGCCAGCAGCCAAGATAGCGGGTCGATTCGCTCCTACGAGCAGTACTTC. It specifies CASSQDSGSIRSYEQYF.

The genes are TRBV6-2 or TRBV6-3 and TRBJ2-1; tentatively, D is TRBD2 (7 bases). Trimming stripped 4 bases from V and 9 bases from J, with 16 bases between. The CDR3 runs 14 residues. CDR1 and CDR2 (germline): MNHEY, SVGEGT. CDR3 loop: CASSSGGPFSEQFF. CDR3 nucleotide sequence: TGTGCCAGCAGTTCCGGGGGGCCCTTCTCTGAGCAGTTCTTC.

This clonotype was observed at least ten times. This chain joins TRBV14 and TRBJ2-1; 8 nucleotides align to TRBD1. Germline CDR1 is SGHDN and CDR2 is FVKESK. The CDR3 contains 16 residues. With 4 bases clipped from V and 4 bases from J, the junction kept 9 bases outside the gene matches. CDR3 sequence (DNA): TGTGCCAGCAGCCTCCGCTGGGGACAGGTTTACAATGAGCAGTTCTTC. The encoded protein is CASSLRWGQVYNEQFF.

This clonotype has a count of ten or more. V usage is TRBV27 and J usage is TRBJ1-6, with a tentative D call TRBD1 (5 bases). Germline V lookup: CDR1 MNHEY, CDR2 SMNVEV (reference sequence). Trimming removed 4 bases from V and 5 bases from J, with 9 bases in between. The CDR3 length is 14 residues. CDR3 sequence: CASSYVQDNSPLHF. The CDR3 DNA follows: TGTGCCAGCAGTTATGTACAGGATAATTCACCCCTCCACTTT.

This clonotype has at least ten counts. This chain connects TRBV3-1 to TRBJ2-7; the D is unclear. The CDR3 loop spans 11 amino acids. Trimming cost V 4 bases and J 1 base, with 2 bases left between them. Germline V gives CDR1 LGHDT, CDR2 YNNKEL (reference sequence). The CDR3 region is CASSRSYEQYF. The CDR3 DNA sequence: TGTGCCAGCAGCCGATCCTACGAGCAGTACTTC.

This clonotype has a count of ten or more. The chain recombines TRBV12-3 or TRBV12-4 with TRBJ1-4; 7 nucleotides line up with TRBD1. CDR3 length: 15 residues. With V trimmed by 1 base and J by 6 bases, 5 bases remained unmatched. CDR3 amino acids: CASSLEKGAYEKLFF. CDR3 DNA sequence: TGTGCCAGCAGTTTAGAAAAGGGGGCATATGAAAAACTGTTTTTT.

This clonotype was observed many times. V gene TRBV6-5 combines with J gene TRBJ1-2; D might be TRBD1 (5 bases). Germline assignment: CDR1 MNHEY and CDR2 SVGAGI. This CDR3 comprises 16 residues. Trimming took off 2 bases at V and 4 bases at J, with 17 bases between the two ends. Here the CDR3 reads CASSYTDGIGAYGYTF. CDR3 bases: TGTGCCAGCAGTTACACTGACGGGATCGGGGCCTATGGCTACACCTTC.

In its sample, this clonotype was seen many times. The V call is TRBV20-1, the J call TRBJ1-5, with D maybe TRBD1 (6 bases). Trimming removed 2 bases from V and 3 bases from J, with 17 bases in between. Germline CDR1 is DFQATT and CDR2 is SNEGSKA (reference sequence). The CDR3 spans 16 residues. Written as DNA, the CDR3 is TGCAGTGCTAGAACTGTACGGGGGGGCCTCAATCAGCCCCAGCATTTT. It is translated as CSARTVRGGLNQPQHF.

This clonotype was counted at least ten times. The CDR3 region has the DNA TGTGCCAGCAGTTTTGCAGGGGGAGAGCAGTACTTC. This gives the protein CASSFAGGEQYF. V is TRBV12-3 or TRBV12-4 and J is TRBJ2-7; 7 bases align to TRBD1. V lost 3 bases to trimming and J lost 7 bases; unmatched junction nucleotides: 3. There are 12 residues in the CDR3.

The sample holds many counts of this clonotype. The junction does not match germline at one end; this may be a read error. The chain links TRBV13 to TRBJ1-5, with D hard to call. The CDR3 contains 15 residues. Germline V gene sequence: CDR1 PRHDT, CDR2 FYEKMQ (reference sequence). CDR3 in amino acids: CASSLAGSGNQPQLF. The DNA of the CDR3 is TGTGCCAGCAGCTTAGCCGGTTCAGGCAATCAGCCCCAGCTTTTT.

V is TRBV7-2 and J is TRBJ2-7, with D unclear. CDR1 and CDR2 from the germline V gene are SGHTA and FQGNSA. This CDR3 contains 12 residues. V lost 2 bases and J 5 bases, leaving 7 bases between the germline ends. The CDR3 region is CASSLSTDEQYF. The CDR3 DNA sequence: TGTGCCAGCAGCTTAAGCACCGACGAGCAGTACTTC.

This clonotype was observed a handful of times. The chain combines TRBV11-2 with TRBJ2-7; D may be TRBD2 (6 bases). Germline-derived CDR1 and CDR2 are SGHAT and FQNNGV. V lost 3 bases and J 0 bases, leaving 15 bases between the germline ends. This CDR3 has 16 residues. CDR3 bases: TGTGCCAGCAGCTTGCGGGGACTCTTCAGCTCCTACGAGCAGTACTTC. This encodes CASSLRGLFSSYEQYF.

At least ten counts were recorded for this clonotype. V gene TRBV5-5 combines with J gene TRBJ1-5; tentatively, D is TRBD1 (6 bases). The CDR3 sequence is 16 residues long. Germline V lookup: CDR1 SGHKS, CDR2 YYEKEE (reference sequence). V was clipped by 3 bases and J by 2 bases, with 15 bases between them. The CDR3 sequence: CASSSADSAGNQPQHF. In DNA form, the CDR3 reads TGTGCCAGCAGCTCTGCGGACAGTGCGGGCAATCAGCCCCAGCATTTT.

The chain recombines TRBV19 with TRBJ2-3; 9 bases are a match to TRBD1. J gave up 2 bases and V 8 bases, and 8 bases lay outside the gene matches. From germline, CDR1 is LNHDA and CDR2 SQIVND (reference sequence). The CDR3 contains 15 residues. The chain's CDR3 is CASSPDRGFTDTQYF. CDR3 nucleotide sequence: TGTGCCAGTTCGCCCGACAGGGGGTTCACAGATACGCAGTATTTT. The full variable domain, in which reference TRBV19 and TRBJ2-3 provide the parts outside the CDR3, is DGGITQSPKYLFRKEGQNVTLSCEQNLNHDAMYWYRQDPGQGLRLIYYSQIVNDFQKGDIAEGYSVSREKKESFPLTVTSAQKNPTAFYLCASSPDRGFTDTQYFGPGTRLTVL.

This clonotype came up many times. This chain joins TRBV12-3 or TRBV12-4 and TRBJ1-1; the match to TRBD1 covers 11 bases. Germline trimming cut 5 bases from V and 8 bases from J; bases unmatched to any gene: 7. The CDR3 extends over 14 amino acids. The CDR3 DNA is TGTGCCAGCAGTCTAACCGGGACAGGGGGGGAAGCTTTCTTT. This gives the protein CASSLTGTGGEAFF.

This clonotype has a count of ten or more. The chain carries TRBV5-1 and TRBJ1-1; D is uncertain. Germline CDR1 and CDR2: SGHRS and YFSETQ. The CDR3 length is 13 residues. The V end lost 4 bases, the J end lost 2 bases, and 9 bases lay between the germline ends. CDR3 sequence: CASSPLINTEAFF. DNA for the CDR3: TGCGCCAGCAGCCCTCTAATAAACACTGAAGCTTTCTTT.

At least ten counts were recorded for this clonotype. The chain joins TRBV6-1 to TRBJ2-1; D gene unclear. The V gene's germline CDR1 is MNHNS and CDR2 SASEGT. The CDR3 covers 15 residues. With 3 bases removed from V and 8 bases from J, the gap between germline ends came to 17 bases. The chain's CDR3 is CASSDGGGGVDEQFF. The DNA for the CDR3 is TGTGCCAGCAGTGACGGCGGTGGTGGGGTCGATGAGCAGTTCTTC.

This clonotype was seen many times. The rearrangement uses TRBV12-3 or TRBV12-4 and TRBJ2-1; D is undetermined. V dropped 3 bases and J dropped 5 bases, with 11 bases sitting between them. This CDR3 comprises 14 residues. CDR3 residues: CASSFTPHNNEQFF. The CDR3 DNA reads TGTGCCAGCAGTTTCACCCCGCATAACAATGAGCAGTTCTTC.

This clonotype was counted at least ten times. No conserved phenylalanine or tryptophan is present at the end of the CDR3, so a read error is the likely explanation. The DNA is left out, because the CDR3 cannot be placed on it with certainty; the CDR3 is given as TCRdb lists it. J is TRBJ1-1 and V is TRBV28. Germline V gene lookup returns CDR1 MDHEN and CDR2 SYDVKM. The CDR3 sequence runs 12 residues, both termini included. CDR3: CASSLSGTLWDS.

This clonotype was seen a handful of times. This sequence joins TRBV10-2 and TRBJ2-3; 10 positions match TRBD2. The V gene end was trimmed by 6 bases and the J gene end by 6 bases; junction bases not matched to a gene: 6. The germline V gene has CDR1 WSHSY and CDR2 SAAADI. The CDR3 sequence is 14 residues long. CDR3 protein: CASRAAGGTDTQYF. Written as DNA, the CDR3 is TGCGCCAGCAGGGCAGCGGGGGGGACCGATACGCAGTATTTT.

This clonotype was observed at least ten times. The gene calls are TRBV6-5 and TRBJ1-1; no reliable D call. Germline V CDR1 and CDR2: MNHEY, SVGAGI. The V gene lost 2 bases and the J gene lost 3 bases, with 13 bases spanning the gap. This CDR3 has 15 amino acids. In DNA, the CDR3 is TGTGCCAGCAGTTACGGAAGCCTACCTTACACTGAAGCTTTCTTT. It codes for CASSYGSLPYTEAFF.